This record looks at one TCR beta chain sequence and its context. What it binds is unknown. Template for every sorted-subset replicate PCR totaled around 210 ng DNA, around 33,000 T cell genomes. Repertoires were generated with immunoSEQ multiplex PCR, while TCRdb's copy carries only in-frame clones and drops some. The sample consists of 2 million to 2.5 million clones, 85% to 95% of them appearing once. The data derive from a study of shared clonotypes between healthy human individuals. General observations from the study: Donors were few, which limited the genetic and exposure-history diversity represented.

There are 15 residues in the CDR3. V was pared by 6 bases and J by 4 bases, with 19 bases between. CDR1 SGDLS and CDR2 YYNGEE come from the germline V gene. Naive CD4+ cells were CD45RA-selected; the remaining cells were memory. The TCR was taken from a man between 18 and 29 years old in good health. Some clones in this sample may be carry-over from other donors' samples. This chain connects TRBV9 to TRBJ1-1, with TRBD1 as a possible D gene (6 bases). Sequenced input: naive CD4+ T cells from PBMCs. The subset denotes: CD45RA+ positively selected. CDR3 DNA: TGTGCCAGCACCCCTCGGGGGCAGGGGACCACTGAAGCTTTCTTT. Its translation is CASTPRGQGTTEAFF.